The 12 T cell receptor beta chains below come from one sample, sequenced in a study of T cells in Graves' hyperthyroidism and ophthalmopathy. Template material for amplifying TCR beta CDR3 regions consisted of RNA transcripts. The TCR CDR3 first-round RT-PCR relied on the HTBI primer set. MiXCR was run by TCRdb on the multiplex PCR reads, yielding one entry per CDR3 protein. The sample has about 640,000 distinct CDR3 sequences, about 14% seen once; the top ten hold 12%. The sample taken for sequencing was blood. The source is a woman aged 45-60 years with Graves' ophthalmopathy.

This clonotype was recorded a few times. The rearrangement links TRBV20-1 to TRBJ2-1; TRBD2 matches at 9 bases. The CDR3 is 12 residues long. The germline gives CDR1 DFQATT, CDR2 SNEGSKA (reference sequence). After removal of 5 bases from V and 13 bases from J, the junction contained 9 bases not matched to a gene. CDR3 sequence (DNA): TGCAGTGCTTCCGGGACTAGCTACTTTCAGTTCTTC. As protein: CSASGTSYFQFF.

The genes are TRBV19 and TRBJ2-1; TRBD2 matches 7 bases. Germline trimming cut 4 bases from V and 6 bases from J; bases unmatched to any gene: 9. The CDR3 runs to 15 residues. Per the germline V gene, CDR1 is LNHDA and CDR2 is SQIVND (reference sequence). The DNA for the CDR3 is TGTGCCAGTAGTAGTGGGTCGGGAGGCATCAATGAGCAGTTCTTC. Amino acid sequence: CASSSGSGGINEQFF. Variable domain in full (rest from reference TRBV19 and TRBJ2-1): DGGITQSPKYLFRKEGQNVTLSCEQNLNHDAMYWYRQDPGQGLRLIYYSQIVNDFQKGDIAEGYSVSREKKESFPLTVTSAQKNPTAFYLCASSSGSGGINEQFFGPGTRLTVL.

This clonotype was recorded many times. The chain employs TRBV7-6 and TRBJ1-1, with 11 bases aligning to TRBD1. The V segment lost 1 base and the J segment 4 bases; nucleotides outside the gene matches: 5. Germline V gene sequence: CDR1 SGHVS, CDR2 FNYEAQ. The length of the CDR3 is 16 residues. CDR3 DNA sequence: TGTGCCAGCAGCTTAGGGACAGGGGGCGCGGGCACTGAAGCTTTCTTT. It is translated as CASSLGTGGAGTEAFF.

This clonotype was seen at least ten times. The chain is built from TRBV28 and TRBJ1-1; no clear D. The ends were cut back, 6 bases at V and 1 base at J, with 18 bases in the middle. Germline CDR1 reads MDHEN; CDR2 reads SYDVKM. The CDR3 length is 16 residues. DNA for the CDR3: TGTGCCAGCAGGGTTTATGTTGGCTCTGGGAACACTGAAGCTTTCTTT. Its translation: CASRVYVGSGNTEAFF.

This chain joins TRBV29-1 and TRBJ1-1; 9 bases are a match to TRBD1. Germline CDR1 is SQVTM and CDR2 is ANQGSEA. The J segment lost 5 bases and the V segment lost 0 bases, leaving 7 bases of the junction unmatched. The CDR3 length is 15 residues. CDR3 in amino acids: CSVEDPQGAQTEAFF. In DNA form, the CDR3 reads TGCAGCGTTGAAGACCCACAGGGGGCGCAGACTGAAGCTTTCTTT. The full variable domain, with the rest looked up from reference TRBV29-1 and TRBJ1-1, is SAVISQKPSRDICQRGTSLTIQCQVDSQVTMMFWYRQQPGQSLTLIATANQGSEATYESGFVIDKFPISRPNLTFSTLTVSNMSPEDSSIYLCSVEDPQGAQTEAFFGQGTRLTVV.

This clonotype showed up just once. The chain is built from TRBV5-1 and TRBJ1-2; possibly TRBD1 for D (5 bases). The CDR3 consists of 13 residues. Trimming removed 6 bases at V and 4 bases at J, with 13 bases between. Germline-derived CDR1 and CDR2 are SGHRS and YFSETQ. The CDR3 DNA sequence: TGCGCCAGCACCGAGGGGCAGGGCTATGGCTACACCTTC. Translation gives CASTEGQGYGYTF.

This rearrangement joins TRBV9 to TRBJ2-3, with 11 bases aligning to TRBD2. Per germline, CDR1 SGDLS and CDR2 YYNGEE. This CDR3 is built from 16 residues. J lost 2 bases, V lost 0 bases, and 2 bases had no gene match. The CDR3 reads CASSVAGLADTDTQYF. In DNA, the CDR3 is TGTGCCAGCAGCGTAGCGGGACTAGCGGACACAGATACGCAGTATTTT.

This clonotype was counted between two and nine times. The rearrangement joins TRBV29-1 to TRBJ2-5, with 9 bases identical to TRBD2. CDR1 is SQVTM, CDR2 ANQGSEA, per germline. The CDR3 is 15 residues long. V lost 1 base, J lost 1 base, and 4 bases stayed unmatched. The CDR3 sequence is CSVEGLAGLQETQYF. The CDR3 coding sequence is TGCAGCGTTGAAGGGCTAGCGGGACTCCAAGAGACCCAGTACTTC.

This clonotype came up many times. The rearrangement joins TRBV11-3 to TRBJ2-7, with D tentatively TRBD2 (5 bases). The CDR3 covers 12 residues. Trimming removed 4 bases at V and 4 bases at J, with 8 bases between. The germline V gene has CDR1 SGHNT and CDR2 YENEEA. CDR3 sequence: CASSYERYEQYF. The DNA of the CDR3 is TGTGCCAGCAGCTATGAGCGGTACGAGCAGTACTTC.

This clonotype has a count of ten or more. The gene calls are TRBV2 and TRBJ1-4, with TRBD1 matching 9 bases. The V gene's germline CDR1 is SNHLY and CDR2 FYNNEI. The CDR3 runs 14 residues. After removal of 6 bases from V and 7 bases from J, the junction contained 6 bases not matched to a gene. CDR3 coding DNA: TGTGCCAGCAGCGACAGGGGGTTCGGTGAAAAACTGTTTTTT. It encodes CASSDRGFGEKLFF.

This clonotype was counted many times. V is TRBV7-8 and J is TRBJ1-2; D is uncertain. The CDR3 is made up of 15 amino acids. Between the trimmed V and J ends, which lost 7 bases and 6 bases, there was a span of 21 bases. The germline V gene has CDR1 SGHVS and CDR2 FQNEAQ. CDR3 loop: CASTKRISGVDGYTF. The CDR3 DNA sequence: TGTGCCAGCACCAAAAGGATCTCCGGGGTGGATGGCTACACCTTC.

The V and J genes are TRBV5-1 and TRBJ2-2; 12 positions agree with TRBD2. Looked up from germline, CDR1 is SGHRS and CDR2 is YFSETQ. The CDR3 runs to 19 residues. Losses at the gene ends were 4 bases for V and 4 bases for J; bases not matched to a gene: 14. This chain's CDR3 is CASSPNRLAGVGVTGELFF. DNA of the CDR3: TGCGCCAGCAGCCCTAATCGACTAGCGGGAGTAGGTGTCACCGGGGAGCTGTTTTTT.